The source of this TCR beta chain is a study of blood T cell repertoires in COVID-19 (dated by TCRdb to the early 2020s). About the full investigation: Samples covering the acute and convalescent phases of COVID-19 were provided by collaborators in the United States, Italy and Spain. The material from the prospective study consisted of cDNA or gDNA derived from T cells, B-cell-depleted T cells, or PBMCs. Sample metadata almost always included a de-identified subject ID, COVID-19 status, age in years and sex. Subjects who had been exposed to COVID-19, were actively infected with it, or had recovered from it provided the deeply sampled blood TCRbeta repertoires that made up the dataset. Where available, HLA class I and class II types were taken from metadata supplied by the sample provider and were not determined by assay-based typing. Samples came from the ongoing ImmuneRACE study (first 160 participants) plus 1,254 subjects from 6 global collaborators. The repertoires were released in a freely available public database intended as a resource for research on the immune response to SARS-CoV-2. Beyond this particular receptor, the publication reports: The quantity of clinical and demographic metadata differed by source and by participant and was supplied without curation.

Points on this clone: No antigen is known for it. No clone much larger than this one lies a single base away; base qualities are absent.

TCRbeta CDR3 regions were amplified from genomic DNA using the immunoSEQ Assay, a bias-controlled multiplex PCR. Per the authors' processing: Within the assay, amplification of reference gene primers was used to estimate how many nucleated cells each sample contained. To quantify the absolute abundance of each unique TCRbeta CDR3 rearrangement, sequence reads were collapsed and filtered. For each sample, productive Simpson clonality was calculated by taking the square root of Simpson's diversity index across productive rearrangements. TCRdb took over this immuneACCESS table, retaining in-frame rearrangements with V and J assigned. Such tables are incomplete; in checked studies, under half of the missing clones stem from an unresolved V gene, and the remainder is unexplained. V, J and clone size are taken as reported in that table, and D and trimming were inferred from the DNA itself. The sample records around 180,000 clones, 75% to 90% of which are singletons. About 2.1% of the sample is held by the ten biggest clonotypes.

The CDR3 covers 17 residues, taking in both the cysteine and the phenylalanine. The entry retains the CDR3 DNA only, 51 bases that are in frame from base 1. V lost 3 bases and J lost 5 bases; the stretch between them is 19 bases long. The germline V gene (reference sequence) gives CDR1 as SEHNR and CDR2 as FQNEAQ. Collaborating institutions collected whole blood in K2EDTA tubes following their own protocols. For TCRbeta analysis, collaborators shipped samples as frozen whole blood, isolated PBMCs, or DNA extracted from either of those sample types. Sequenced sample: peripheral blood. The chain was built from TRBV7-9 and TRBJ2-2; D gene: possibly TRBD2, on 7 matching bases. The sequence was obtained from a man aged 65-85 years with active or convalescent COVID-19. For the CDR3, the sequence is CASSFHPTGGGTGELFF. The DNA reads as follows: TGTGCCAGCAGCTTCCACCCGACGGGGGGCGGAACCGGGGAGCTGTTTTTT.